One and the same sample provided the 6 T cell receptor beta chains below, sequenced in a study of cytomegalovirus exposure and HLA in healthy donors. The PCR employed 60 Vbeta primers together with 13 Jbeta primers. Profiling relied on immunoSEQ multiplex PCR, and the TCRdb table lists in-frame clones only, not all of them. The table includes roughly 90,000 clones, around 84% detected once. The sequencing input was PBMCs. The receptors come from a woman in her thirties or forties in good health and CMV-seropositive.

The rearrangement joins TRBV29-1 to TRBJ2-7; the match to TRBD1 covers 7 bases. This CDR3 has 16 residues. The V and J ends lost 5 bases and 0 bases, in that order; junction bases with no gene match: 13. CDR1 is SQVTM, CDR2 ANQGSEA, per germline. CDR3 in amino acids: CSVTGTEGESSYEQYF. The DNA of the CDR3 is TGCAGCGTTACCGGGACAGAGGGGGAGTCCTCCTACGAGCAGTACTTC.

The V call is TRBV7-2, the J call TRBJ1-4; TRBD1 might be the D (6 bases). The CDR3 is 13 residues long. Per germline, CDR1 SGHTA and CDR2 FQGNSA. Trimming stripped 3 bases from V and 8 bases from J, with 10 bases between. CDR3 protein: CASSLATGEKLFF. The DNA for the CDR3 is TGTGCCAGCAGCTTGGCTACAGGGGAAAAACTGTTTTTT.

This clone turned up a few times. The genes are TRBV6-1 and TRBJ1-5; 8 positions agree with TRBD1. The length of the CDR3 is 14 residues. Germline-derived CDR1 and CDR2 are MNHNS and SASEGT. The V gene end was trimmed by 7 bases and the J gene end by 7 bases; junction bases not matched to a gene: 9. CDR3 DNA: TGTGCCAGCAACCCCGGGACAGGCGGCCAGCCCCAGCATTTT. It encodes CASNPGTGGQPQHF.

The chain has TRBV10-2 and TRBJ1-1, with D hard to call. V was trimmed by 3 bases and J by 0 bases, leaving 11 bases between them. Germline loops: CDR1 WSHSY, CDR2 SAAADI. The CDR3 extends over 15 amino acids. In nucleotides, the CDR3 is TGCGCCAGCAGTGATAGGCGGGAGCTGAACACTGAAGCTTTCTTT. Encoded protein: CASSDRRELNTEAFF.

This chain connects TRBV11-1 to TRBJ2-3; D might be TRBD2 (6 bases). The length of the CDR3 is 13 residues. Trimming pared 6 bases from V and 7 bases from J, leaving 14 bases between. CDR1 is SGHAT, CDR2 FQDESV, per germline (reference sequence). CDR3 DNA sequence: TGTGCCAGCAGTCTTGGGACTCCCAATACGCAGTATTTT. Its translation: CASSLGTPNTQYF.

The rearrangement links TRBV6-4 to TRBJ1-1; TRBD1 matches at 8 bases. CDR3 length: 16 residues. Per germline, CDR1 MRHNA and CDR2 SNTAGT. V lost 6 bases, J lost 4 bases, and 13 bases stayed unmatched. In nucleotides, the CDR3 is TGTGCCAGCAGCCGCGAGGCAGGGGGCGCGGGCACTGAAGCTTTCTTT. It codes for CASSREAGGAGTEAFF.